This T cell receptor (beta chain) was retrieved from a study of Ad26.COV2.S vaccination and SARS-CoV-2 variants. CDR1 KGHDR and CDR2 SFDVKD come from the germline V gene. V lost 9 bases and J 0 bases, leaving 14 bases between the germline ends. This CDR3 comprises 15 residues. Profiling relied on immunoSEQ multiplex PCR, and the TCRdb table lists in-frame clones only, not all of them. This sample carries about 680,000 clones, roughly nine tenths of them seen once, and the ten largest clones take approximately 1.5%. Treatment here: 15 to 20 received Ad26.COV2.S at low or high dose, single or two shots; roughly five received placebo; per-sample allocation not given. On day 63 after the first injection, vaccine and placebo recipients gave samples.

The sample consisted of peripheral blood, taken in a trial of Ad26.COV2.S vaccine versus placebo. This rearrangement joins TRBV24-1 to TRBJ2-1; D gene uncertain. The source is a person between 18 and 65 years old who received the Ad26.COV2.S COVID-19 vaccine or a placebo. CDR3 coding DNA: TGTGCCACCTCTGGCGAACATAGCTCCTACAATGAGCAGTTCTTC. Amino acid sequence: CATSGEHSSYNEQFF.